The 22 T cell receptor beta chains reported below all come from one sample, sequenced in a study of early T cells in non-severe SARS-CoV-2 infection. One entry per CDR3 protein results from TCRdb running MiXCR on the 5' RACE reads. Of 30,000 to 40,000 distinct CDR3 sequences listed, 3.5% to 5% are singletons. The specimen sequenced was whole blood. Receptor source: an adult who was a healthcare worker with PCR-confirmed SARS-CoV-2 infection or an uninfected control (not recorded which).

This clonotype was seen more than once but under ten times. V usage is TRBV10-3 and J usage is TRBJ2-1, with D maybe TRBD2 (5 bases). Trimming left V 2 bases short and J 5 bases short, with 7 bases between. Germline values: CDR1 ENHRY, CDR2 SYGVKD. This CDR3 has 13 residues. The CDR3 DNA sequence: TGTGCCATCAGTGAGCGGGGTGACAATGAGCAGTTCTTC. Its translation is CAISERGDNEQFF.

In this sample, this clonotype turned up many times. This chain uses TRBV7-6 with TRBJ2-5, with D maybe TRBD2 (5 bases). This CDR3 spans 14 amino acids. Trimming cost V 9 bases and J 5 bases, with 19 bases left between them. Germline V lookup: CDR1 SGHVS, CDR2 FNYEAQ. For the CDR3, the DNA is TGTGCCAGTAACCTAGCCGGCCCTGAGGAGACCCAGTACTTC. Encoded protein: CASNLAGPEETQYF. Based on the CDR3 plus reference TRBV7-6 and TRBJ2-5, the full variable domain is GAGVSQSPRYKVTKRGQDVALRCDPISGHVSLYWYRQALGQGPEFLTYFNYEAQQDKSGLPNDRFSAERPEGSISTLTIQRTEQRDSAMYRCASNLAGPEETQYFGPGTRLLVL.

This clonotype was recorded at least ten times. The chain uses TRBV10-3 and TRBJ1-1; D is perhaps TRBD1 (6 bases). Germline V gives CDR1 ENHRY, CDR2 SYGVKD. This CDR3 is built from 14 residues. Trimming removed 6 bases from V and 2 bases from J, with 13 bases in between. Written as DNA, the CDR3 is TGTGCCATCAGCGCCGGGACACAAAACACTGAAGCTTTCTTT. The encoded protein is CAISAGTQNTEAFF.

A note on this clonotype: This may come from a read error, since a much larger clone is one base off. The chain recombines TRBV29-1 with TRBJ1-1; D may be TRBD1 (5 bases). The germline gives CDR1 SQVTM, CDR2 ANQGSEA. V gave up 8 bases and J gave up 0 bases, with 13 bases separating them. The CDR3 runs to 13 residues. CDR3 bases: TGCAGCACCGAGACAGCCATGAACACTGAAGCTTTCTTT. Amino acids: CSTETAMNTEAFF.

This clonotype came up many times. The chain is built from TRBV29-1 and TRBJ2-7; 9 bases fit TRBD1. CDR3 length equals 11 residues. Germline V gene lookup returns CDR1 SQVTM and CDR2 ANQGSEA. The V and J ends lost 7 bases and 5 bases, in that order; junction bases with no gene match: 3. CDR3 sequence: CSAGQGDEQYF. For the CDR3, the DNA is TGCAGCGCGGGACAGGGCGACGAGCAGTACTTC.

In its sample, this clonotype was seen many times. The chain has TRBV6-5 and TRBJ1-5, with D hard to call. The CDR3 spans 13 residues. Germline V CDR1 and CDR2: MNHEY, SVGAGI. The V end was cut by 5 bases, the J end by 4 bases, with 9 bases between. In nucleotides, the CDR3 is TGTGCCAGCAGTCCGGTATGGAATCAGCCCCAGCATTTT. Amino acids: CASSPVWNQPQHF.

The chain couples TRBV18 to TRBJ2-1; D is unclear. The CDR3 consists of 15 residues. CDR1 is KGHSH and CDR2 is LQKENI in the germline V gene. The V and J ends lost 2 bases and 3 bases respectively, with 11 bases between them. This CDR3 reads CASSPGQDFYNEQFF. DNA of the CDR3: TGTGCCAGCTCACCAGGGCAAGACTTCTACAATGAGCAGTTCTTC.

The rearrangement links TRBV18 to TRBJ1-1; a possible D gene is TRBD1 (5 bases). CDR1 and CDR2 (germline): KGHSH, LQKENI. The V and J ends lost 0 bases and 4 bases respectively, with 9 bases between them. The CDR3 runs 14 residues. CDR3 bases: TGTGCCAGCTCACCACCAGGGAGGGGCACTGAAGCTTTCTTT. The encoded protein is CASSPPGRGTEAFF.

This clonotype was detected ten times or more. The rearrangement joins TRBV5-1 to TRBJ2-1; D gene ambiguous. The V end lost 1 base, the J end lost 7 bases, and 12 bases lay between the germline ends. In germline, CDR1 is SGHRS, CDR2 YFSETQ. The CDR3 runs 14 residues. CDR3 nucleotides: TGCGCCAGCAGCTTGAGTGCCCCTTTAAATGAGCAGTTCTTC. This gives the protein CASSLSAPLNEQFF.

This clonotype was observed at least ten times. This chain links TRBV12-3 or TRBV12-4 with TRBJ1-3; unclear D gene. The V end lost 6 bases, the J end lost 2 bases, and 8 bases lay between the germline ends. The CDR3 loop spans 13 amino acids. Here the CDR3 reads CASSPEPGNTIYF. CDR3 nucleotide sequence: TGTGCCAGCAGCCCTGAACCTGGAAACACCATATATTTT.

The table lists this clonotype with many counts. In nucleotides, the CDR3 is TGCAGCGTTGAAGATCCAGGCCGCGGGGATGGCTACACCTTC. The encoded protein is CSVEDPGRGDGYTF. The V call is TRBV29-1, the J call TRBJ1-2, with no clear D. Germline CDR1 and CDR2: SQVTM and ANQGSEA. With 0 bases removed from V and 6 bases from J, the gap between germline ends came to 14 bases. CDR3 length: 14 amino acids. Variable domain in full (rest from reference TRBV29-1 and TRBJ1-2): SAVISQKPSRDICQRGTSLTIQCQVDSQVTMMFWYRQQPGQSLTLIATANQGSEATYESGFVIDKFPISRPNLTFSTLTVSNMSPEDSSIYLCSVEDPGRGDGYTFGSGTRLTVV.

This clonotype was detected many times. The chain carries TRBV7-9 and TRBJ1-2; 7 nucleotides match TRBD1. This CDR3 contains 16 residues. Germline-derived CDR1 and CDR2 are SEHNR and FQNEAQ (reference sequence). Trimming took 5 bases from V and 0 from J; bases not matched to a gene: 9. CDR3 region: CASSVSTGRANYGYTF. The CDR3, as DNA: TGTGCCAGCAGCGTTTCGACAGGGAGAGCTAACTATGGCTACACCTTC.

This clonotype came up many times. The chain recombines TRBV5-1 with TRBJ1-1; no clear D. The CDR3 extends over 13 amino acids. Trimming took off 0 bases at V and 6 bases at J, with 9 bases between the two ends. Germline CDR1 reads SGHRS; CDR2 reads YFSETQ. The CDR3 is CASSLAGGAEAFF. In nucleotides, the CDR3 is TGCGCCAGCAGCTTGGCCGGCGGAGCTGAAGCTTTCTTT.

This clonotype was recorded many times. The chain recombines TRBV12-3 or TRBV12-4 with TRBJ2-1; D is perhaps TRBD1 (6 bases). The V gene lost 3 bases and the J gene lost 7 bases, with 13 bases spanning the gap. The CDR3 length is 14 residues. The CDR3 protein is CASSLGRGGNEQFF. CDR3 bases: TGTGCCAGCAGTTTGGGCAGGGGCGGGAATGAGCAGTTCTTC.

The gene calls are TRBV2 and TRBJ1-2; weak D call: TRBD1 (5 bases). Germline lookup yields CDR1 SNHLY and CDR2 FYNNEI. The CDR3 consists of 14 residues. V dropped 4 bases and J dropped 2 bases, with 11 bases sitting between them. CDR3 nucleotide sequence: TGTGCCAGCAGTGTATTGACAGCAAACTATGGCTACACCTTC. Residues: CASSVLTANYGYTF.

This clonotype has ten or more counts. This sequence joins TRBV5-1 and TRBJ2-3; 8 bases line up with TRBD2. This CDR3 has 15 residues. J gave up 3 bases and V 4 bases, and 7 bases lay outside the gene matches. Per germline, CDR1 SGHRS and CDR2 YFSETQ. The CDR3 nucleotides are TGCGCCAGCAGCCTCAGCGGGGGAGTAACAGATACGCAGTATTTT. The encoded protein is CASSLSGGVTDTQYF.

This clonotype was counted between two and nine times. The chain recombines TRBV7-8 with TRBJ1-3; TRBD1 matches at 9 bases. The CDR3 is made up of 15 amino acids. V shed 5 bases, J shed 6 bases, and the junction held 8 bases outside the gene matches. Germline values: CDR1 SGHVS, CDR2 FQNEAQ. The DNA for the CDR3 is TGTGCCAGCAGCCCGAGACAGGGGGGAGAAAACACCATATATTTT. Translating it yields CASSPRQGGENTIYF.

This clonotype was recorded at least ten times. The rearrangement links TRBV20-1 to TRBJ1-2; D perhaps matches TRBD1 (5 bases). Trimming removed 5 bases from V and 4 bases from J, with 14 bases in between. The CDR3 contains 13 residues. Germline-derived CDR1 and CDR2 are DFQATT and SNEGSKA (reference sequence). The CDR3 sequence: CSAAKPQGYGYTF. Here the CDR3 DNA reads TGCAGTGCTGCAAAGCCCCAGGGCTATGGCTACACCTTC.

The V call is TRBV4-1, the J call TRBJ2-3, with a weak D call TRBD2 (5 bases). Germline V CDR1 and CDR2: MGHRA, YSYEKL. The V end lost 0 bases, the J end lost 2 bases, and 9 bases lay between the germline ends. This CDR3 spans 15 amino acids. The CDR3, as DNA: TGCGCCAGCAGCCAAGAGGGAGTTATCACAGATACGCAGTATTTT. This codes for CASSQEGVITDTQYF.

This clonotype was recorded at least ten times. V and J are TRBV12-3 or TRBV12-4 and TRBJ1-2; D gene ambiguous. Trimming took 3 bases from V and 9 from J, leaving 11 bases between them. This CDR3 comprises 12 residues. CDR3 coding DNA: TGTGCCAGCAGTTTGACGAGCCGGAGCTACACCTTC. Translation: CASSLTSRSYTF.

This clonotype was counted ten times or more. The chain joins TRBV12-3 or TRBV12-4 to TRBJ1-1; 9 positions agree with TRBD1. Unmatched junction bases numbered 14, after V lost 8 bases and J lost 10 bases. CDR3 length: 14 amino acids. The CDR3 protein is CASGSRDRDRGAFF. The CDR3 nucleotides read TGTGCCAGCGGGTCCCGGGACAGGGACCGGGGAGCTTTCTTT.

This clonotype turned up a few times. This sequence joins TRBV7-9 and TRBJ1-2, with D hard to call. V lost 1 base to trimming and J lost 5 bases, with 8 bases between them. The CDR3 loop spans 13 amino acids. Germline V gene lookup returns CDR1 SEHNR and CDR2 FQNEAQ (reference sequence). CDR3 nucleotide sequence: TGTGCCAGCAGCTTAGTTGGGGATTATGGCTACACCTTC. Encoded protein: CASSLVGDYGYTF.